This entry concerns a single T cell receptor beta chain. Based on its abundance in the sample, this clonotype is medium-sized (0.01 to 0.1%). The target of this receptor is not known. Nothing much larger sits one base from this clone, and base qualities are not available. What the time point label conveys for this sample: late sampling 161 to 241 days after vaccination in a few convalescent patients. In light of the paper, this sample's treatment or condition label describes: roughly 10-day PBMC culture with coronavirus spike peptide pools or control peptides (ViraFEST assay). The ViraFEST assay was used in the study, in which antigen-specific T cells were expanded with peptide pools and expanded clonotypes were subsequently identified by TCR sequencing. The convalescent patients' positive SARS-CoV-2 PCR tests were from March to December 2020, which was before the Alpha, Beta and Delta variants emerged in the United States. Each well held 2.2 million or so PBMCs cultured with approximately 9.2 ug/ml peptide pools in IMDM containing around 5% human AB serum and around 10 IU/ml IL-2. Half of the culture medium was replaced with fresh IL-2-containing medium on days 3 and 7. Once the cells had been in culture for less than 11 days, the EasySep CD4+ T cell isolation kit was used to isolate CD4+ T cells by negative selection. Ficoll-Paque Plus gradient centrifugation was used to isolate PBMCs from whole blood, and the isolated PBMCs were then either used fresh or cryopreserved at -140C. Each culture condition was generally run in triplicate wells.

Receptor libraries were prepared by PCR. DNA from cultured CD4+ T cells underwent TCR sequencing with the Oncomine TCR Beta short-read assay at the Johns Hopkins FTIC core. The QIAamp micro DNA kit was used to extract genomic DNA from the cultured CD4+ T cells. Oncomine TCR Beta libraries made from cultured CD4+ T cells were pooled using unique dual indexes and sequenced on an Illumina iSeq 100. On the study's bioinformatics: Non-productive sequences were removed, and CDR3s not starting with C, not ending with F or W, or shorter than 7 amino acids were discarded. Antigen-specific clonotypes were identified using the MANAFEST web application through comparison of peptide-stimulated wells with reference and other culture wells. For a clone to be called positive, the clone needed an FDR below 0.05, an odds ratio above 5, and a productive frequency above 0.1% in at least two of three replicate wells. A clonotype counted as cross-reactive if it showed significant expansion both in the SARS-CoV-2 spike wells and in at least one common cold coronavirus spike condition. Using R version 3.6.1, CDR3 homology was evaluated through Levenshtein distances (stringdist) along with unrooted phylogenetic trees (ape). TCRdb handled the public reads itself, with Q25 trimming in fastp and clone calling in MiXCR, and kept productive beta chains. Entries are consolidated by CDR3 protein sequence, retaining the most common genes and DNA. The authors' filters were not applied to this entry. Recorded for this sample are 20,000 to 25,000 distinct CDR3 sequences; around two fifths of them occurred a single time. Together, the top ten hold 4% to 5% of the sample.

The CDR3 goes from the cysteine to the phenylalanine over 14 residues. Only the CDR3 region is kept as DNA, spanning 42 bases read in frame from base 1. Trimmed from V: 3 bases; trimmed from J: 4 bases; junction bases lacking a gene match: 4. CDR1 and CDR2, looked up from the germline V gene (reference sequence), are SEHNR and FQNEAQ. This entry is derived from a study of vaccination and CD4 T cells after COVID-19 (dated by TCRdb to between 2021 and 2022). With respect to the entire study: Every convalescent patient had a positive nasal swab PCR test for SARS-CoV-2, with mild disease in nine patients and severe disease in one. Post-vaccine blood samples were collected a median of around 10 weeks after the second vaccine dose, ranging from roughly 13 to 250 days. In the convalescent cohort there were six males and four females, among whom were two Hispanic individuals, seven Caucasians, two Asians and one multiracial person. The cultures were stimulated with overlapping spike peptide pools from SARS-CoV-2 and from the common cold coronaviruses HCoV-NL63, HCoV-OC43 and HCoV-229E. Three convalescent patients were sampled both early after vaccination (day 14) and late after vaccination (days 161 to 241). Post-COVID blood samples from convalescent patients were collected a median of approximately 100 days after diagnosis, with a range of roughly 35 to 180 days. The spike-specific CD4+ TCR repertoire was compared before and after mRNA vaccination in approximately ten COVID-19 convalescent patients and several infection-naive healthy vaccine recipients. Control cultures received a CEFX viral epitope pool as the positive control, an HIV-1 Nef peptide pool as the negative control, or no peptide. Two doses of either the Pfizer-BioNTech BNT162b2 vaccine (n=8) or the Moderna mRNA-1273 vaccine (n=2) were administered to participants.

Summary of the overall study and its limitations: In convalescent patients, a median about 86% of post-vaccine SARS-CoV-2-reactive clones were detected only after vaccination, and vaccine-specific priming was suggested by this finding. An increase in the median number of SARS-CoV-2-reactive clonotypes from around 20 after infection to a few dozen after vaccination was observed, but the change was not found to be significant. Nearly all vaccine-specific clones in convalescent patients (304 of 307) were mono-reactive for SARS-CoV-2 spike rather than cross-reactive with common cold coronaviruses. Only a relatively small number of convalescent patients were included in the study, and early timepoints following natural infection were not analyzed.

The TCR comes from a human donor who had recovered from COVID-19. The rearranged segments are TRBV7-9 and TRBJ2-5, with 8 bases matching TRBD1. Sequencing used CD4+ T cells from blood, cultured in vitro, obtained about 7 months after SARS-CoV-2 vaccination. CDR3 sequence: CASSFRTGRETQYF. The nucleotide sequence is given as TGTGCCAGCAGCTTCCGGACAGGGCGAGAGACCCAGTACTTC.